One T cell receptor (beta chain) is described in this entry. The CDR3 has 15 residues. Deletions cut 5 bases from V and 5 bases from J, with 19 bases between. Per the germline V gene, CDR1 is LGHNA and CDR2 is YNFKEQ. The sample comes from a study of molecular identifiers for immune sequencing clone quantification. TCRdb redid the calling of the PCR reads with MiXCR, one entry per CDR3 protein. The sample carries over 70,000 distinct CDR3 sequences, around a quarter recorded once. The TCR was taken from a human donor in good health. Some libraries in this study had Jurkat cell RNA spiked in. The sample was naive CD8+ T cells from blood, with Jurkat cell RNA spiked in. Sample subset: FACS-sorted CD8+CD4-CCR7+CD45RA+ naive T cells. This chain links TRBV4-2 with TRBJ2-7, with TRBD2 as a possible D gene (7 bases). The CDR3 loop reads CASSSVGGLRNEQYF. In DNA, the CDR3 is TGTGCCAGCAGCTCCGTCGGGGGGCTGAGGAACGAGCAGTACTTC.